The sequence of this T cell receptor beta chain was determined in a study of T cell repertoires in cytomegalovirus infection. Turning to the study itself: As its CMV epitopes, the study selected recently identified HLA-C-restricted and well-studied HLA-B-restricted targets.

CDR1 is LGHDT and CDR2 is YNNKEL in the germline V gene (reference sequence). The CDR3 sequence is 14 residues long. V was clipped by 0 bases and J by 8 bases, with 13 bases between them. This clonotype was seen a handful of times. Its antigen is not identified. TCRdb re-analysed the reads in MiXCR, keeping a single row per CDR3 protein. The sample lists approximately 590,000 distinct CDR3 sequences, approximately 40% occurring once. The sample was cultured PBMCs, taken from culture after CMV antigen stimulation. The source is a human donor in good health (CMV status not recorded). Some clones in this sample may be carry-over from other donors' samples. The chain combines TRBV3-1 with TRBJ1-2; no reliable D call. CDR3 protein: CASSQDLHGQGYTF. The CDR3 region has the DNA TGTGCCAGCAGCCAAGATCTGCACGGGCAGGGCTACACCTTC.